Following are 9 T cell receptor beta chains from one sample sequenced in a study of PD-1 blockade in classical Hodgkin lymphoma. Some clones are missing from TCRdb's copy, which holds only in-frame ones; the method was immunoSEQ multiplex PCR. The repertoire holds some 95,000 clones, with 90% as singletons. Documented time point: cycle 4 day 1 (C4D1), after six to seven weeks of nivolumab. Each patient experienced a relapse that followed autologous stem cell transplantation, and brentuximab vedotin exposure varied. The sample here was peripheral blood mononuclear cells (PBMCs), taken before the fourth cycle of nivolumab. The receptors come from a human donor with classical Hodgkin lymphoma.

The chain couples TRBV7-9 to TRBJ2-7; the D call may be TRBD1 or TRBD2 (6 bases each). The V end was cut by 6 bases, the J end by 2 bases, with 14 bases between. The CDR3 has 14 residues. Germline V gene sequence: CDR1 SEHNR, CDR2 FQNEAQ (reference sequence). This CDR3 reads CASRKIGGPYEQYF. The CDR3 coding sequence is TGTGCCAGCAGAAAGATTGGGGGGCCCTACGAGCAGTACTTC.

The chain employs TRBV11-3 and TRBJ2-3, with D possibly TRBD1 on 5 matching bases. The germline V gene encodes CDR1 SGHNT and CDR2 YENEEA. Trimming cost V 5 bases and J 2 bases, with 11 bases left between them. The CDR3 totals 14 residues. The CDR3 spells CASSAAGFTDTQYF. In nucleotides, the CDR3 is TGTGCCAGCAGCGCGGCAGGGTTCACAGATACGCAGTATTTT.

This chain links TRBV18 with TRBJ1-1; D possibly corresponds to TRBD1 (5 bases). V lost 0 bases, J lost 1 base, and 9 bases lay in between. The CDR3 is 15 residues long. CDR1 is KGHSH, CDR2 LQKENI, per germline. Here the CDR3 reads CASSPPGGRNTEAFF. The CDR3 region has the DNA TGTGCCAGCTCACCACCGGGGGGAAGGAACACTGAAGCTTTCTTT.

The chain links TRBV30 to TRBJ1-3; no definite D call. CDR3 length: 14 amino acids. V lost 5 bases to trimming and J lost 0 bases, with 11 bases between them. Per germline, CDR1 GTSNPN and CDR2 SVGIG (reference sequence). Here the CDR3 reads CAWARGFSGNTIYF. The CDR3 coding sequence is TGTGCCTGGGCTCGGGGTTTCTCTGGAAACACCATATATTTT.

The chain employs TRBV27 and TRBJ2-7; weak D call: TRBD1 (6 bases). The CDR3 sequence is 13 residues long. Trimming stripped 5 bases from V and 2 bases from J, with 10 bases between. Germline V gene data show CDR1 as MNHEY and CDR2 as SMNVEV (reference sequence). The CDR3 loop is CASSTGDTYEQYF. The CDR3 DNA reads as TGTGCCAGCAGTACCGGGGACACCTACGAGCAGTACTTC.

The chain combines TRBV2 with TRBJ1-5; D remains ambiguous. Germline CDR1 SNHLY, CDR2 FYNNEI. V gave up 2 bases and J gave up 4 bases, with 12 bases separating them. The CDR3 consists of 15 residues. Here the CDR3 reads CASSEQTGSNQPQHF. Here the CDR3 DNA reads TGTGCCAGCAGTGAACAGACCGGGAGTAATCAGCCCCAGCATTTT.

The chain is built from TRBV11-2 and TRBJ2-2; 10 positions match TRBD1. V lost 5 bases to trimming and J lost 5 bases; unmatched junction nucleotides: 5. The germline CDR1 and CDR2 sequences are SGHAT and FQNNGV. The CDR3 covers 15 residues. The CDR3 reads CASSAGQGLTGELFF. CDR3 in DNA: TGTGCCAGCAGCGCGGGACAGGGGCTAACCGGGGAGCTGTTTTTT.

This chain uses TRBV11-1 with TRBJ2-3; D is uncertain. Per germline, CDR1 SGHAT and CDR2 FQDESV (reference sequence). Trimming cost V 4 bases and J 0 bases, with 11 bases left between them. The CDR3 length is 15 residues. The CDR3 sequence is CASSSDMTSTDTQYF. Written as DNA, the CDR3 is TGTGCCAGCAGCTCGGATATGACTAGCACAGATACGCAGTATTTT.

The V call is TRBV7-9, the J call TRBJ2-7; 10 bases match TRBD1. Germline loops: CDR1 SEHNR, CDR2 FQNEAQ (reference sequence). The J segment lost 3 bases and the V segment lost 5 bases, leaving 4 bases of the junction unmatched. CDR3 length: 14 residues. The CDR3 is CASSPGQGDYEQYF. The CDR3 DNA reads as TGTGCCAGCAGCCCTGGACAGGGGGACTACGAGCAGTACTTC.